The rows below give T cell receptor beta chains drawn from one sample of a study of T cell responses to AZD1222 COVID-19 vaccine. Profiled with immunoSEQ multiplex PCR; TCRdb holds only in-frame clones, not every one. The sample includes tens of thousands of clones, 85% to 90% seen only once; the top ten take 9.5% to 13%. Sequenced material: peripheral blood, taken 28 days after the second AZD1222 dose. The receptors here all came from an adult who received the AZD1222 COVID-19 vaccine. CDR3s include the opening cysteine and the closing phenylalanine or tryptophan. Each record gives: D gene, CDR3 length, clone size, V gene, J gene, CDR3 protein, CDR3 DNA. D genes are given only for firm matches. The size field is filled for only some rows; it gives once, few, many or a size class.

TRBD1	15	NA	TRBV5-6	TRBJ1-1	CASSFPFDRDTDAFF	TGTGCCAGCAGCTTCCCTTTTGACAGGGACACCGACGCTTTCTTT
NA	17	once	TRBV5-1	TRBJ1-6	CASSFDRFPNGNSPLHF	TGCGCCAGCAGCTTCGACAGGTTTCCGAACGGTAATTCACCCCTCCACTTT
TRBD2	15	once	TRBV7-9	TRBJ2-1	CASSLAGGSGNEQFF	TGTGCCAGCAGCTTAGCGGGGGGGAGCGGGAATGAGCAGTTCTTC
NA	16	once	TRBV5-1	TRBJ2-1	CASSRGGTSSINEQFF	TGCGCCAGCAGCCGGGGCGGGACGTCTTCGATTAATGAGCAGTTCTTC
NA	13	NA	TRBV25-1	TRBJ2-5	CASSEFGIGTQYF	TGTGCCAGCAGTGAATTTGGGATAGGGACCCAGTACTTC
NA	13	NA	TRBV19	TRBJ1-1	CASKAMMNTEAFF	TGTGCCAGTAAGGCAATGATGAACACTGAAGCTTTCTTT
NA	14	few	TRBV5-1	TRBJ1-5	CASSLVGGEQPQHF	TGCGCCAGCAGCTTGGTGGGGGGAGAGCAGCCCCAGCATTTT
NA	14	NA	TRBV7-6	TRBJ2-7	CASSLAGRNDEQYF	TGTGCCAGCAGCTTAGCGGGGAGAAATGACGAGCAGTACTTC
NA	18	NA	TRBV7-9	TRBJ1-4	CASSSRGGWGRSNEKLFF	TGTGCCAGCAGCTCGAGGGGAGGTTGGGGGAGGTCTAATGAAAAACTGTTTTTT
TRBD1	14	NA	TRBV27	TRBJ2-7	CASSLRDRAYEQYF	TGTGCCAGCAGTTTACGGGACAGGGCCTACGAGCAGTACTTC
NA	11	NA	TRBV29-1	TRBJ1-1	CSVVEAFGAFF	TGCAGCGTTGTGGAGGCGTTCGGAGCTTTCTTT
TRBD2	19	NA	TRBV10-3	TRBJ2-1	CAISESIGRTSGDYNEQFF	TGTGCCATCAGTGAGTCGATCGGTAGGACTAGCGGGGATTACAATGAGCAGTTCTTC
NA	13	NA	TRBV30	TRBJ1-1	CAWNLGTNTEAFF	TGTGCCTGGAATCTCGGGACGAACACTGAAGCTTTCTTT
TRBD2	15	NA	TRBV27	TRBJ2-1	CASSKERESYNEQFF	TGTGCCAGCAGTAAAGAGCGGGAGTCCTACAATGAGCAGTTCTTC
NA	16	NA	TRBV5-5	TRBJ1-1	CASSWGTDDWNTEAFF	TGTGCCAGCAGCTGGGGGACGGACGACTGGAACACTGAAGCTTTCTTT
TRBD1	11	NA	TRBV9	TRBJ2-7	CASATGGEQYF	TGTGCCAGCGCGACAGGGGGCGAGCAGTACTTC
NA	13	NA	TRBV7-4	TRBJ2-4	CAAAPPRRDIQYF	TGTGCAGCCGCCCCCCCCCGGCGGGACATTCAGTACTTC
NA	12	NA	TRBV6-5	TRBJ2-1	CASSSQGHEQFF	TGTGCCAGCAGTTCGCAGGGGCATGAGCAGTTCTTC
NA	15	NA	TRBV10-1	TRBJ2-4	CASSPSEIAKNIQYF	TGCGCCAGCAGCCCCTCCGAGATAGCCAAAAACATTCAGTACTTC
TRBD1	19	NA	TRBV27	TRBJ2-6	CASSHRGYGCISGANVLTF	TGTGCCAGCAGTCACAGGGGGTACGGTTGTATCTCTGGGGCCAACGTCCTGACTTTC
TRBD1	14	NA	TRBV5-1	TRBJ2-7	CASSSPGQGYEQYF	TGCGCCAGCAGCTCACCGGGACAGGGTTACGAGCAGTACTTC
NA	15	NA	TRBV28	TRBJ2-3	CASSLDSGSTDTQYF	TGTGCCAGCAGCCTGGACAGCGGAAGCACAGATACGCAGTATTTT
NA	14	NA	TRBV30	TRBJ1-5	CAWSVLRDGQPQHF	TGTGCCTGGAGTGTACTCAGGGATGGGCAGCCCCAGCATTTT
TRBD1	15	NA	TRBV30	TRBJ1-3	CAWSEDRVSGNAIYF	TGTGCCTGGAGCGAGGACAGGGTCTCTGGAAACGCCATATATTTT
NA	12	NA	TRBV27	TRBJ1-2	CASYNLYYGYTF	TGTGCCAGCTACAATCTCTACTATGGCTACACCTTC
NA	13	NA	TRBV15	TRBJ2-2	CATSREGPGELFF	TGTGCCACCAGCAGGGAGGGCCCCGGGGAGCTGTTTTTT
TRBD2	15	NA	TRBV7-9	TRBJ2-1	CASPPAGGPRNEQFF	TGTGCCAGCCCACCGGCGGGAGGGCCGAGGAATGAGCAGTTCTTC
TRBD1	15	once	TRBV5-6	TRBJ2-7	CASSFRQGISYEQYF	TGTGCCAGCAGCTTCAGACAGGGAATTTCCTACGAGCAGTACTTC
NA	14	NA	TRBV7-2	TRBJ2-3	CASSLMPSTDTQYF	TGTGCCAGCAGCTTAATGCCGTCGACAGATACGCAGTATTTT
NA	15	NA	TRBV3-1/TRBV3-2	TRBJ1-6	CASSQENRANSPLHF	TGTGCCAGCAGCCAAGAGAACAGGGCCAATTCACCCCTCCACTTT
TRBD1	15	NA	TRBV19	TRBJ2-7	CASSSGQGAIYEQYF	TGTGCCAGTAGTTCGGGACAGGGGGCTATTTACGAGCAGTACTTC
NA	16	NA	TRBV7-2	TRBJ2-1	CASSSEGHTFYNEQFF	TGTGCCAGCAGCTCCGAGGGACATACTTTCTACAATGAGCAGTTCTTC
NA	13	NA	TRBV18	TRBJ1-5	CASSPLVDQPQHF	TGTGCCAGCTCACCTCTGGTGGATCAGCCCCAGCATTTT
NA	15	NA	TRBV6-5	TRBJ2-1	CASSFSGVSYNEQFF	TGTGCCAGCAGTTTCTCGGGAGTGTCCTACAATGAGCAGTTCTTC
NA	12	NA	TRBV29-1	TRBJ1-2	CSVGEGNYGYTF	TGCAGCGTTGGTGAAGGGAACTATGGCTACACCTTC
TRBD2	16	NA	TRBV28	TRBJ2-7	CASSVNLAGKAYEQYF	TGTGCCAGCAGTGTGAACCTAGCGGGGAAAGCCTACGAGCAGTACTTC
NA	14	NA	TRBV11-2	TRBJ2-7	CASSLLVVTYEQYF	TGTGCCAGCAGCTTACTTGTGGTTACCTACGAGCAGTACTTC
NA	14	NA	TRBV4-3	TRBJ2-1	CASSQDGQGYEQFF	TGCGCCAGCAGCCAAGATGGTCAGGGGTACGAGCAGTTCTTC
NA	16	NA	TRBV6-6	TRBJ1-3	CASPEWKGLSGNTIYF	TGTGCCAGCCCCGAGTGGAAGGGGCTCTCTGGAAACACCATATATTTT
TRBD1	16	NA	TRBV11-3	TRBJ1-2	CASSLDGTGLPYGYTF	TGTGCCAGCAGCTTAGATGGGACAGGGCTTCCCTATGGCTACACCTTC
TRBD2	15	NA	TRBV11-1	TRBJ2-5	CASSPRLAEQETQYF	TGTGCCAGCAGCCCGCGACTAGCTGAACAAGAGACCCAGTACTTC
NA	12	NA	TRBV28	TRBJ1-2	CATSDGFYGYTF	TGTGCCACCTCAGACGGCTTCTATGGCTACACCTTC
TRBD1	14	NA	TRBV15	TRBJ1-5	CATSREQGDQPQHF	TGTGCCACCAGCAGAGAACAGGGGGATCAGCCCCAGCATTTT
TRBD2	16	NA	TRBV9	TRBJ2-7	CASSVASSGGAHEQYF	TGTGCCAGCAGCGTAGCATCTAGCGGGGGGGCTCACGAGCAGTACTTC
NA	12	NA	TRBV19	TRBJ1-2	CASSISEAGYTF	TGTGCCAGTAGTATAAGCGAGGCTGGCTACACCTTC
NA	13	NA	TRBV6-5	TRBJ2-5	CASRKWDQETQYF	TGTGCCAGCAGAAAATGGGACCAAGAGACCCAGTACTTC
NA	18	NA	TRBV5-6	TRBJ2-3	CASRGAGPLGLSTDTQYF	TGTGCCAGCAGGGGGGCGGGGCCCTTGGGGCTTAGCACAGATACGCAGTATTTT
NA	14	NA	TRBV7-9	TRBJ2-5	CASSLVGGSETQYF	TGTGCCAGCAGCTTAGTTGGGGGTTCGGAGACCCAGTACTTC
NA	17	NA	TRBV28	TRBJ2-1	CASSLTPSMLRRNEQFF	TGTGCCAGCAGTTTAACCCCTTCCATGCTCCGCCGGAATGAGCAGTTCTTC
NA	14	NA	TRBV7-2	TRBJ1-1	CASSWGDLGTEAFF	TGTGCCAGCAGCTGGGGAGATTTGGGCACTGAAGCTTTCTTT
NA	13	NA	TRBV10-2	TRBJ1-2	CASSEGGGYGYTF	TGCGCCAGCAGTGAAGGGGGTGGCTATGGCTACACCTTC